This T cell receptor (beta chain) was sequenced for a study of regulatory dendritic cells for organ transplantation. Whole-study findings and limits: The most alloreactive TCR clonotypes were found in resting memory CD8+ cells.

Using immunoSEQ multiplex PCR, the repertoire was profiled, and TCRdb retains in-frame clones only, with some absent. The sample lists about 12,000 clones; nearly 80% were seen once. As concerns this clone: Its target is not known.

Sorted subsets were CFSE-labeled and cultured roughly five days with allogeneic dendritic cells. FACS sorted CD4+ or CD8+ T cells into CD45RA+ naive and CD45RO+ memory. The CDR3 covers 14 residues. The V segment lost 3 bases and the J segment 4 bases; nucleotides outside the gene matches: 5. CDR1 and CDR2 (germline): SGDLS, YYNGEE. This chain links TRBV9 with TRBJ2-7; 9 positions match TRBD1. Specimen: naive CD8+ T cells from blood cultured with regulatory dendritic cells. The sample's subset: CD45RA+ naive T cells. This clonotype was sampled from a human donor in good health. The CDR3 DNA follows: TGTGCCAGCAGCGGTACAGGGGGCGGTTACGAGCAGTACTTC. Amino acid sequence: CASSGTGGGYEQYF.